This T cell receptor (beta chain) was captured in a study of radiation and T cells in renal cell carcinoma. Whole-study findings and limits: Tumor samples were small regions of roughly 1 g.

Germline CDR1 LNHDA, CDR2 SQIVND (reference sequence). The CDR3 totals 14 residues. Between the trimmed V and J ends, which lost 0 bases and 8 bases, there was a span of 12 bases. Worth noting for this clone: Its antigen is not known.

The treatment is: treatment-naive control, cytoreductive nephrectomy. Produced via immunoSEQ multiplex PCR; TCRdb's table is partial and in-frame only. Here the sample spans some 14,000 clones, 57% being singletons. The specimen was tumor tissue, collected from a patient whose treatment was nephrectomy without radiotherapy. V gene TRBV19 combines with J gene TRBJ2-3, with D unresolved. The sequence derives from a man aged 45-60 years with renal cell carcinoma. This chain's CDR3 is CASSIDGPAGTQYF. CDR3 DNA: TGTGCCAGTAGTATAGATGGGCCTGCAGGTACGCAGTATTTT.